Sequencing of this TCR beta chain was carried out in a study of blood T cell repertoires in COVID-19. The CDR3 has 14 amino acids. The germline CDR1 and CDR2 sequences are MNHEY and SMNVEV (reference sequence). V lost 0 bases and J lost 5, with 8 bases in between. TCRdb keeps only in-frame clones here, not all; method: immunoSEQ multiplex PCR. Of approximately 92,000 clones in the sample, around 76% were seen once. The chain has TRBV27 and TRBJ1-5; D call uncertain. This receptor was obtained from an elderly man with acute or convalescent COVID-19. Sequencing was done on a sample of peripheral blood. The CDR3 protein is CASSLSGEDQPQHF. The DNA of the CDR3 is TGTGCCAGCAGTTTATCTGGGGAGGATCAGCCCCAGCATTTT.